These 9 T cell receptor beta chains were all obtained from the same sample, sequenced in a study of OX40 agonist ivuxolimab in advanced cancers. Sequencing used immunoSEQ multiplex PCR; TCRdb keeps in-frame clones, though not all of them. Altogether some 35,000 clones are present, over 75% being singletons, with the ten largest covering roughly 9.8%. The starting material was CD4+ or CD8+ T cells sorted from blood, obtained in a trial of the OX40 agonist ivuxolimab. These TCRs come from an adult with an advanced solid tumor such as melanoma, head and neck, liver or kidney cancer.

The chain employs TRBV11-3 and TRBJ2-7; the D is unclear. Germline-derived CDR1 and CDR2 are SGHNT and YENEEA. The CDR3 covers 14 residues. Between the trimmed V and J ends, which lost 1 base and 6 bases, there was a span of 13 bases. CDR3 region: CASSLVGRSGEQYF. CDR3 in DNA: TGTGCCAGCAGCTTAGTTGGTCGGTCGGGCGAGCAGTACTTC.

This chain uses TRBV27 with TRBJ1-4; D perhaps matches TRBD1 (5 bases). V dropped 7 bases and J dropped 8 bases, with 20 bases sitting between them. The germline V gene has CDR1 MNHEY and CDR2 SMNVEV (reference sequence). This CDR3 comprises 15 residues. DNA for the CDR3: TGTGCCAGCACTCCAGGGAGTGCCGTGAGGGAAAAACTGTTTTTT. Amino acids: CASTPGSAVREKLFF.

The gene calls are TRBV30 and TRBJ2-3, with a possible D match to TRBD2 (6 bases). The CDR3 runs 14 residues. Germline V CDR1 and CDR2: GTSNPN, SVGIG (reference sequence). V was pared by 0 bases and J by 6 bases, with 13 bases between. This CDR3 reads CAWSVRGGADTQYF. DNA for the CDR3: TGTGCCTGGAGTGTACGTGGAGGGGCGGATACGCAGTATTTT.

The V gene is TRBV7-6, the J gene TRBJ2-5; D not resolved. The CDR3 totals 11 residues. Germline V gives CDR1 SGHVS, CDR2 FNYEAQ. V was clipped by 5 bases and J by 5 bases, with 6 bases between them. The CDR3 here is CASSAWETQYF. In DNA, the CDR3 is TGTGCCAGCAGCGCCTGGGAGACCCAGTACTTC.

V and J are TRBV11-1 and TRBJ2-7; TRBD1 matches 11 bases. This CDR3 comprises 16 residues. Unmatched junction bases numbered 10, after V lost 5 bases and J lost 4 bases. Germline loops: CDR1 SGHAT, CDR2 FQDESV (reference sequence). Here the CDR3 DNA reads TGTGCCAGCAGCAATGTCCCGGGACAGGGGGAATACGAGCAGTACTTC. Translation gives CASSNVPGQGEYEQYF.

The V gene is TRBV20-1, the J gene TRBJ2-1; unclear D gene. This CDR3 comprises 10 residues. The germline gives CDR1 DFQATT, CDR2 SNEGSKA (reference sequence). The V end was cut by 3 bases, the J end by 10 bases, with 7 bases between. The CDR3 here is CSASSAEQFF. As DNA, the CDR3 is TGCAGTGCTAGCTCCGCGGAGCAGTTCTTC.

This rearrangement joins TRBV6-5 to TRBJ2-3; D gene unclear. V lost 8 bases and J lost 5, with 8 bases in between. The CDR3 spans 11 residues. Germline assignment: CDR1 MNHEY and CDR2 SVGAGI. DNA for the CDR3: TGTGCCAGCGGCCTCAAAGATACGCAGTATTTT. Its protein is CASGLKDTQYF.

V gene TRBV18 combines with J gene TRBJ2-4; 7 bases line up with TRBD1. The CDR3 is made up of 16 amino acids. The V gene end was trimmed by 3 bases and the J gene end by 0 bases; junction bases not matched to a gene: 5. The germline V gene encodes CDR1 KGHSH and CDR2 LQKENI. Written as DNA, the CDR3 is TGTGCCAGCTCACCGTCGACAGGGATAGCCAAAAACATTCAGTACTTC. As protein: CASSPSTGIAKNIQYF. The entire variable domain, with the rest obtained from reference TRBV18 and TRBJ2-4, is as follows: NAGVMQNPRHLVRRRGQEARLRCSPMKGHSHVYWYRQLPEEGLKFMVYLQKENIIDESGMPKERFSAEFPKEGPSILRIQQVVRGDSAAYFCASSPSTGIAKNIQYFGAGTRLSVL.

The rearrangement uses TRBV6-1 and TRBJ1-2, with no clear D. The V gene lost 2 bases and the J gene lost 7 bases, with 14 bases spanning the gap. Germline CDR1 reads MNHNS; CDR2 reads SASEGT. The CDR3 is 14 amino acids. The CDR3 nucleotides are TGTGCCAGCAGTGAAAGCAACAATTTAGGTGGCTACACCTTC. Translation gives CASSESNNLGGYTF.